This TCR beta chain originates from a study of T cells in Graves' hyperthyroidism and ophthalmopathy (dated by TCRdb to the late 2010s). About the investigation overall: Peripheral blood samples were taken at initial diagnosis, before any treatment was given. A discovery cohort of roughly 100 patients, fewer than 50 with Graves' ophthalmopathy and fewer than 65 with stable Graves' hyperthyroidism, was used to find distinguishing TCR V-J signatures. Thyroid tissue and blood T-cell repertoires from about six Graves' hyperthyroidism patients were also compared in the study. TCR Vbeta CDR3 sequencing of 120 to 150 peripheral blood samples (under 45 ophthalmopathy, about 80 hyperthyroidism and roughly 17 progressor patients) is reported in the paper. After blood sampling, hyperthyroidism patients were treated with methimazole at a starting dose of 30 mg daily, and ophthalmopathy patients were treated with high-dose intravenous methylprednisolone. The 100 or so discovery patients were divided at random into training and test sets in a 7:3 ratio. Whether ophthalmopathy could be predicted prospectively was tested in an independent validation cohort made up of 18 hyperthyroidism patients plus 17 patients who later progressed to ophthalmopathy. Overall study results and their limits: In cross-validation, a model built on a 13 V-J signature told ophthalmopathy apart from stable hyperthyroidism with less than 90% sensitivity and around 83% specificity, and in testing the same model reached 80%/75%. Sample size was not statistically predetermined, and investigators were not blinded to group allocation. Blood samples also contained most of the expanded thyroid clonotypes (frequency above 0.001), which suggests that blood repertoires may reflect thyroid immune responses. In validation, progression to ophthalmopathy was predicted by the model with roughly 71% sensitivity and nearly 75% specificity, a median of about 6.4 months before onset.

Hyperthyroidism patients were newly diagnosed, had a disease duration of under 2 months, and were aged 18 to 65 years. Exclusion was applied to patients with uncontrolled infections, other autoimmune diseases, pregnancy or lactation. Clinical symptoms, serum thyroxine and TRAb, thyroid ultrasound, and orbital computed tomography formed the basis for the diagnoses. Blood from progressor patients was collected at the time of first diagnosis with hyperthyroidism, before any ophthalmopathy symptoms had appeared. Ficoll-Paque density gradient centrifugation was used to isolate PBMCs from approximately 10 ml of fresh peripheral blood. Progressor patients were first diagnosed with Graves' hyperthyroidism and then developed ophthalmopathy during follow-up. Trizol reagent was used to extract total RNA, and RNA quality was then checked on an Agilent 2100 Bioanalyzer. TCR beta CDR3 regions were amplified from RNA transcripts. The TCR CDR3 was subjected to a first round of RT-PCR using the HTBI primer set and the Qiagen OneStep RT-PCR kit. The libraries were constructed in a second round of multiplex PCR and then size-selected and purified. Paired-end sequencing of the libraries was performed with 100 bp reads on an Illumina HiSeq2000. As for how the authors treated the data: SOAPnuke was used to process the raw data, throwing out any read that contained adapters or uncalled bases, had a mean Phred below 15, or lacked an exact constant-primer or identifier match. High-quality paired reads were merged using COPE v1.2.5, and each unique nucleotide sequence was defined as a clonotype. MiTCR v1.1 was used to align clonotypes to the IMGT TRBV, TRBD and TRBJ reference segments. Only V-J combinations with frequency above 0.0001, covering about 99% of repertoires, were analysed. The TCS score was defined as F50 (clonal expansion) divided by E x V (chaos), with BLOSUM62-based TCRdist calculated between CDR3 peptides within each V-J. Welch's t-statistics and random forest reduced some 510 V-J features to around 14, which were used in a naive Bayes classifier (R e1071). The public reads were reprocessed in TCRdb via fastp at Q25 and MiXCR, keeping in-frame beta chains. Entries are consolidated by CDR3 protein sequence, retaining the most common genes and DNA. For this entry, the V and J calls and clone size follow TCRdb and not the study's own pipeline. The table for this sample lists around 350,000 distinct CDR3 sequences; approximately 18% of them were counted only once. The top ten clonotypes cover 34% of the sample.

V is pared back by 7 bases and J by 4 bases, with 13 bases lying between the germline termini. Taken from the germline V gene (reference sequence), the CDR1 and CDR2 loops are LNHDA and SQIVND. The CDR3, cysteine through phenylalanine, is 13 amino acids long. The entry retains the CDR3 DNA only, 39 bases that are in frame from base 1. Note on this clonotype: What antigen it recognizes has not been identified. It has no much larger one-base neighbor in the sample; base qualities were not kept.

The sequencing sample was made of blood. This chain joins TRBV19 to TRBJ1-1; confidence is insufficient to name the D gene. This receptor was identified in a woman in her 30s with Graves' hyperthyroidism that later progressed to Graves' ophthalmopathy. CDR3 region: CASTHLGSTEAFF. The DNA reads TGTGCCAGTACCCACCTCGGGAGCACTGAAGCTTTCTTT.